Following are 6 T cell receptor beta chains from one sample sequenced in a study of T-cell reconstitution after alpha-beta-depleted transplantation in children. Unique molecular identifiers were incorporated during preparation of the TCRbeta library. TCRdb processed the PCR reads anew with MiXCR; each CDR3 protein has one entry. The sample has about 360,000 distinct CDR3 sequences, 13% seen once. The sample consisted of PBMCs, taken from the stem cell graft. Receptors originate from a human donor who donated a stem cell graft to a child with Fanconi anemia.

This clonotype was counted between two and nine times. V and J are TRBV28 and TRBJ2-5; 10 bases align to TRBD1. CDR3 length: 13 residues. V lost 7 bases to trimming and J lost 7 bases; unmatched junction nucleotides: 6. CDR1 and CDR2 from the germline V gene are MDHEN and SYDVKM. CDR3 nucleotides: TGTGCCAGCACCCAAGGACAGGGGGGGACCCAGTACTTC. Translated: CASTQGQGGTQYF.

The chain carries TRBV6-2 or TRBV6-3 and TRBJ1-6, with TRBD1 as a possible D gene (6 bases). This CDR3 is built from 13 residues. CDR1 is MNHEY, CDR2 SVGEGT, per germline. Trimming removed 6 bases from V and 9 bases from J, with 12 bases in between. The CDR3 coding sequence is TGTGCCAGCAGCACCCTACAGGGTTCACCCCTCCACTTT. Amino acids: CASSTLQGSPLHF.

V and J are TRBV29-1 and TRBJ2-5; possibly TRBD2 for D (5 bases). The CDR3 runs to 15 residues. V gave up 3 bases and J gave up 5 bases, with 19 bases separating them. Germline CDR1 is SQVTM and CDR2 is ANQGSEA. CDR3 DNA: TGCAGCGTTGAGTTGCTAGCAGCCCCTTGGGAGACCCAGTACTTC. This sequence encodes CSVELLAAPWETQYF.

The table lists this clonotype with many counts. This chain links TRBV3-1 with TRBJ2-7; TRBD2 matches at 10 bases. J lost 5 bases, V lost 6 bases, and 7 bases had no gene match. Germline CDR1 reads LGHDT; CDR2 reads YNNKEL (reference sequence). This CDR3 spans 14 amino acids. The CDR3 DNA is TGTGCCAGCAGTGAGCGGGGGGGCGTCAACGAGCAGTACTTC. It encodes CASSERGGVNEQYF.

This clonotype is medium-sized by share. This chain uses TRBV12-3 or TRBV12-4 with TRBJ2-5; 8 bases line up with TRBD2. Trimming cost V 2 bases and J 5 bases; bases outside gene matches: 16. The CDR3 contains 18 residues. The CDR3 protein is CASSLFSFRERGYETQYF. CDR3 bases: TGTGCCAGCAGTTTATTCTCCTTTAGGGAGCGGGGGTACGAGACCCAGTACTTC.

This clonotype was seen a handful of times. In DNA form, the CDR3 reads TGCGCCAGCAGCGCTCGGGACAGGGGAGTCCCCGGGGAGCTGTTTTTT. Its protein product is CASSARDRGVPGELFF. The V call is TRBV5-1, the J call TRBJ2-2; 10 bases match TRBD1. This CDR3 has 16 residues. The V gene end was trimmed by 4 bases and the J gene end by 6 bases; junction bases not matched to a gene: 9. Germline lookup yields CDR1 SGHRS and CDR2 YFSETQ.